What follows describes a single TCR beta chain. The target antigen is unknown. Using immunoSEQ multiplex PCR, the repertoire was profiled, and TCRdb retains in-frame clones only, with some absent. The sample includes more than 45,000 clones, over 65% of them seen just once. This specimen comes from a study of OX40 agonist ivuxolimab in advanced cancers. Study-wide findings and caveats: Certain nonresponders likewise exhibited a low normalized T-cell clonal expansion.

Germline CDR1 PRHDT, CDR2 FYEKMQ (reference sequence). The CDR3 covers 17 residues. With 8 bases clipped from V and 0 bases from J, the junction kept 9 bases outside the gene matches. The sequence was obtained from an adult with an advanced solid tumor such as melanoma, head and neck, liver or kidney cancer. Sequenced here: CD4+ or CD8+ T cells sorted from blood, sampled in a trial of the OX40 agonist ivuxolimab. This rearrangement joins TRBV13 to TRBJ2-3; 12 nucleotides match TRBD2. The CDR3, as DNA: TGTGCCAGCCAAGGGGCTAGCGGGGGGGCAAGCACAGATACGCAGTATTTT. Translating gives CASQGASGGASTDTQYF.